The following is a T cell receptor (beta chain) sequence with its context. Antigen specificity is unknown. This sample is drawn from a study of T cell clonotyping in hematopoietic cell transplantation. Points from the study as a whole: Pathologically expanded recipient clonotypes increased progressively from day 30 to day 180 as diversity fell. Higher Inverse Simpson Index values in graft donor and pretransplant recipient predicted broader posttransplant TCR diversity.

Looked up from germline, CDR1 is MDHEN and CDR2 is SYDVKM. This CDR3 is 15 amino acids long. Trimming pared 7 bases from V and 4 bases from J, leaving 16 bases between. Method: immunoSEQ multiplex PCR; TCRdb's copy keeps in-frame clones and lacks some. The table has roughly 9,300 clones, about 54% seen once. The clonotype comes from a female patient aged 50-65 years who had an allogeneic stem cell transplant from an unrelated donor, so the T cells may come from the graft donor. Some clones in this sample may be carry-over from other donors' samples. The starting material was peripheral blood mononuclear cells, obtained 100 days after allogeneic stem cell transplant. The chain has TRBV28 and TRBJ1-4; D is unclear. This CDR3 is CASTLVNKGNEKLFF. CDR3 nucleotides: TGTGCCAGCACCCTGGTGAATAAGGGTAATGAAAAACTGTTTTTT.